The 5 T cell receptor beta chains below were found in one sample sequenced in a study of T-cell reconstitution after alpha-beta-depleted transplantation in children. For TCRbeta, the library was prepared with unique molecular identifiers. MiXCR, run by TCRdb on the PCR reads, gives a single entry per CDR3 protein. The sample records some 200,000 distinct CDR3 sequences, around 9.2% being singletons. The input for sequencing was PBMCs, mostly from graft donor cells, taken 360 days after TCRalphabeta/CD19-depleted stem cell transplant. The receptors were sampled from a male patient between 2 and 10 years old who had a stem cell transplant for acute myeloid leukemia, so the T cells may come from the graft donor.

In nucleotides, the CDR3 is TGCGCCAGCAGCCAAGTGAAGTCCTATCCGGGCGCGAACACTGAAGCTTTCTTT. Protein: CASSQVKSYPGANTEAFF. The V call is TRBV4-3, the J call TRBJ1-1; D is ambiguous. From germline, CDR1 is LGHNA and CDR2 YSLEER. The CDR3 has 18 residues. V was clipped by 1 base and J by 1 base, with 19 bases between them.

This clonotype was picked up a small number of times. The V call is TRBV7-3, the J call TRBJ2-2; 9 bases fit TRBD1. Germline V gives CDR1 SGHTA, CDR2 FQGTGA. V lost 3 bases, J lost 6 bases, and 2 bases stayed unmatched. CDR3 length: 14 amino acids. In DNA, the CDR3 is TGTGCCAGCAGCTTGGGACAGGGTTCCGGGGAGCTGTTTTTT. Amino acid sequence: CASSLGQGSGELFF.

This clonotype occurred many times. This chain links TRBV7-2 with TRBJ2-1; D possibly corresponds to TRBD2 (5 bases). The CDR3 consists of 13 residues. V was clipped by 1 base and J by 9 bases, with 10 bases between them. Germline CDR1 SGHTA, CDR2 FQGNSA. CDR3 sequence: CASSLVLAGEQFF. CDR3 nucleotides: TGTGCCAGCAGCTTAGTGCTAGCAGGTGAGCAGTTCTTC.

This clonotype was detected a few times. The CDR3 sequence is CSARGPEGNIQYF. The CDR3 nucleotides are TGCAGTGCTAGAGGCCCAGAGGGAAACATTCAGTACTTC. The rearrangement uses TRBV20-1 and TRBJ2-4; the D gene is possibly TRBD2 (5 bases). This CDR3 region has 13 residues. V was cut by 1 base and J by 6 bases, with 10 bases left in between. The germline V gene has CDR1 DFQATT and CDR2 SNEGSKA (reference sequence).

The chain employs TRBV5-1 and TRBJ2-5; TRBD1 might be the D (6 bases). This CDR3 contains 14 residues. From germline, CDR1 is SGHRS and CDR2 YFSETQ. Trimming left V 4 bases short and J 2 bases short, with 12 bases between. This chain's CDR3 is CASSAGQNQETQYF. CDR3 DNA: TGCGCCAGCAGCGCCGGACAGAATCAAGAGACCCAGTACTTC.